The next 13 T cell receptor beta chains were all read from a single sample in a study of regulatory T cells in long-lasting Graves disease. Libraries of TCR beta came from iRepertoire HTBI primers plus Arm-PCR of CDR3 regions. MiXCR, run by TCRdb on the multiplex PCR reads, gives a single entry per CDR3 protein. The data show about 300,000 distinct CDR3 sequences, 18% seen once. As for time point: newly diagnosed GD, antithyroid drugs for less than 3 months. Isolated PBMC RNA provided the starting material for the TCR library. The starting material was peripheral blood mononuclear cells (PBMCs), obtained at new diagnosis, from a patient treated with antithyroid drugs. These receptors originate from a female donor with Graves disease.

J is TRBJ1-5 and V is TRBV6-1, with 8 bases fitting TRBD1. Germline lookup yields CDR1 MNHNS and CDR2 SASEGT. After removal of 4 bases from V and 4 bases from J, the junction contained 6 bases not matched to a gene. The CDR3 consists of 15 residues. CDR3 nucleotide sequence: TGTGCCAGCAGTGGCGGACAGGGCCGAAATCAGCCCCAGCATTTT. Amino acid sequence: CASSGGQGRNQPQHF.

Only a few counts were recorded for this clonotype. This chain uses TRBV11-2 with TRBJ1-1; D is uncertain. CDR1 is SGHAT and CDR2 is FQNNGV in the germline V gene. V lost 3 bases to trimming and J lost 5 bases, with 10 bases between them. The length of the CDR3 is 13 residues. The CDR3 is CASSFVFRTEAFF. DNA of the CDR3: TGTGCCAGCAGCTTCGTCTTTAGAACTGAAGCTTTCTTT.

Concerning this clonotype itself: A far larger clone is off by one base, so a read error is likely. The genes are TRBV6-2 or TRBV6-3 and TRBJ2-7; no definite D call. CDR1 and CDR2 (germline): MNHEY, SVGEGT. The CDR3 is made up of 15 amino acids. V was trimmed by 6 bases and J by 3 bases, leaving 18 bases between them. The CDR3 DNA sequence: TGTGCCAGCAGGGCCGAGACCCTAGGGTTCTACGAGCAGTACTTC. This encodes CASRAETLGFYEQYF.

V is TRBV4-1 and J is TRBJ2-1, with D uncertain. The CDR3 covers 12 residues. Germline assignment: CDR1 MGHRA and CDR2 YSYEKL. The V end lost 3 bases, the J end lost 10 bases, and 10 bases lay between the germline ends. As DNA, the CDR3 is TGCGCCAGCAGCCACGCTAGACAAGAGCAGTTCTTC. It yields the protein CASSHARQEQFF.

This clonotype came up many times. Relative to the germline gene, one junction end is altered; a read error may explain this. V gene TRBV5-1 combines with J gene TRBJ2-3; TRBD2 matches 8 bases. Germline-derived CDR1 and CDR2 are SGHRS and YFSETQ. The CDR3 runs to 14 residues. CDR3 amino acids: CASSHGGAQPTQYF. CDR3 in DNA: TGTGCCAGCAGCCACGGGGGGGCACAGCCTACGCAGTATTTT.

At least ten counts were recorded for this clonotype. The chain carries TRBV12-3 or TRBV12-4 and TRBJ1-1, with D hard to call. This CDR3 comprises 14 residues. Deletions cut 6 bases from V and 1 base from J, with 12 bases between. The CDR3 here is CASRGLGKNTEAFF. The CDR3 DNA reads as TGTGCCAGCAGGGGGTTAGGGAAGAACACTGAAGCTTTCTTT.

This clonotype was picked up many times. The gene calls are TRBV7-8 and TRBJ1-1, with D unclear. V was pared by 2 bases and J by 3 bases, with 16 bases between. This CDR3 is 16 amino acids long. Germline CDR1 is SGHVS and CDR2 is FQNEAQ. The CDR3 bases are TGTGCCAGCAGCTTACTGTCTGGGCGTCTGGACACTGAAGCTTTCTTT. Amino acids: CASSLLSGRLDTEAFF.

This clonotype was observed many times. The chain carries TRBV4-1 and TRBJ2-1; 7 nucleotides line up with TRBD1. V shed 0 bases and J 2 bases; nucleotides not matched to a gene: 7. CDR1 is MGHRA and CDR2 is YSYEKL in the germline V gene. This CDR3 has 17 amino acids. The CDR3 loop is CASSQDGKGGAYNEQFF. The CDR3 nucleotides read TGCGCCAGCAGCCAAGATGGGAAAGGGGGCGCCTACAATGAGCAGTTCTTC.

The chain employs TRBV7-9 and TRBJ1-3, with TRBD1 matching over 8 bases. Germline CDR1 reads SEHNR; CDR2 reads FQNEAQ (reference sequence). This CDR3 spans 17 amino acids. With V trimmed by 2 bases and J by 0 bases, 6 bases remained unmatched. CDR3 sequence reads: CASSLSDRGTSGNTIYF. DNA of the CDR3: TGTGCCAGCAGCTTATCTGACAGGGGCACCTCTGGAAACACCATATATTTT.

This clonotype showed up many times. The chain uses TRBV11-2 and TRBJ2-7; no definite D call. Trimming removed 4 bases at V and 4 bases at J, with 17 bases between. Per germline, CDR1 SGHAT and CDR2 FQNNGV. This CDR3 region has 15 residues. The CDR3 DNA sequence: TGTGCCAGCAGCTCTCGGGCCCTGCCAGAATACGAGCAGTACTTC. Protein: CASSSRALPEYEQYF.

To note about this clonotype: This could be a read error, since a much larger clone is one nucleotide away. The chain carries TRBV3-1 and TRBJ2-7, with D hard to call. V was cut by 1 base and J by 3 bases, with 10 bases left in between. The CDR3 spans 14 residues. The V gene's germline CDR1 is LGHDT and CDR2 YNNKEL (reference sequence). The CDR3 loop is CASSQGGSIYEQYF. The CDR3 DNA follows: TGTGCCAGCAGCCAAGGCGGCAGCATCTACGAGCAGTACTTC.

This clonotype was detected once. For the CDR3, the DNA is TGTGCCAGCAGTTCCCCACAGACTAGCGGGAGGATCTATGAGCAGTTCTTC. It translates to CASSSPQTSGRIYEQFF. The rearrangement links TRBV12-3 or TRBV12-4 to TRBJ2-1; TRBD2 matches at 13 bases. CDR3 length: 17 residues. With V trimmed by 4 bases and J by 8 bases, 11 bases remained unmatched.

The chain combines TRBV4-1 with TRBJ1-3; the D gene is possibly TRBD1 (5 bases). V was cut by 5 bases and J by 0 bases, with 8 bases left in between. The CDR3 contains 14 residues. Germline V gene data show CDR1 as MGHRA and CDR2 as YSYEKL. The CDR3: CASSDSLSGNTIYF. Here the CDR3 DNA reads TGCGCCAGCAGCGACAGCCTCTCTGGAAACACCATATATTTT.